One sample yielded the 21 T cell receptor beta chains listed below, sequenced in a study of T-cell reconstitution after alpha-beta-depleted transplantation in children. TCRbeta library preparation incorporated unique molecular identifiers. TCRdb reanalysed the PCR reads using MiXCR and keeps one entry per CDR3 protein. Of 200,000 to 250,000 distinct CDR3 sequences detected, 20% to 30% appear once; the ten largest clones hold about 2.6%. The sample was PBMCs, taken before TCRalphabeta/CD19-depleted stem cell transplant. These receptors all come from a girl aged 2 to 10 with Fanconi anemia, due to receive a stem cell transplant.

This clonotype occurred many times. The chain links TRBV20-1 to TRBJ1-2; D unclear. V lost 3 bases to trimming and J lost 4 bases, with 15 bases between them. Germline V gene lookup returns CDR1 DFQATT and CDR2 SNEGSKA (reference sequence). The CDR3 sequence is 14 residues long. The CDR3 here is CSARTSRPSYGYTF. CDR3 bases: TGCAGTGCTAGGACCAGCCGACCGTCCTATGGCTACACCTTC.

This clonotype occurred a few times. The chain combines TRBV6-1 with TRBJ2-3; no reliable D call. The CDR3 consists of 13 residues. The V end lost 5 bases, the J end lost 6 bases, and 12 bases lay between the germline ends. Germline-derived CDR1 and CDR2 are MNHNS and SASEGT. CDR3 coding DNA: TGTGCCAGCAGTCAATTGGCCCGTGATACGCAGTATTTT. Its protein product is CASSQLARDTQYF.

The V and J genes are TRBV23-1 and TRBJ2-1; TRBD1 aligns across 7 bases. TRBV23-1 is labeled an ORF, and its function is uncertain. CDR3 length: 14 amino acids. The V segment lost 11 bases and the J segment 2 bases; nucleotides outside the gene matches: 9. CDR3 in amino acids: CALPGQQPYNEQFF. CDR3 bases: TGCGCCCTGCCGGGACAGCAACCCTACAATGAGCAGTTCTTC.

This clonotype appeared a few times. J is TRBJ1-1 and V is TRBV10-3; the D is unclear. CDR3 size: 11 residues. Per the germline V gene, CDR1 is ENHRY and CDR2 is SYGVKD. V was trimmed by 7 bases and J by 7 bases, leaving 10 bases between them. CDR3 loop: CAIIDGVEAFF. CDR3 nucleotide sequence: TGTGCCATCATCGACGGGGTTGAAGCTTTCTTT.

This clonotype was seen repeatedly, ten times or more. For the CDR3, the DNA is TGTGCCAGCAGCTTCACTGACAGGGAATACAATGAGCAGTTCTTC. It translates to CASSFTDREYNEQFF. The chain carries TRBV5-5 and TRBJ2-1, with 7 bases lining up with TRBD1. Trimming at V came to 2 bases and at J to 4 bases, leaving 6 bases not matched to a gene. The CDR3 runs 15 residues. Germline loops: CDR1 SGHKS, CDR2 YYEKEE (reference sequence).

The chain uses TRBV20-1 and TRBJ2-7; D tentatively reads TRBD1 or TRBD2 (6 bases each). This CDR3 has 13 residues. Trimming removed 4 bases from V and 4 bases from J, with 14 bases in between. In germline, CDR1 is DFQATT, CDR2 SNEGSKA (reference sequence). The CDR3 DNA sequence: TGCAGTGCTATGAGGGGGGCTAGGTACGAGCAGTACTTC. This encodes CSAMRGARYEQYF.

This clonotype showed up just a few times. V gene TRBV29-1 combines with J gene TRBJ2-7; 13 bases are shared with TRBD2. V lost 0 bases, J lost 6 bases, and 14 bases stayed unmatched. Per the germline V gene, CDR1 is SQVTM and CDR2 is ANQGSEA. The CDR3 is 18 amino acids. CDR3 coding DNA: TGCAGCGTTGAAGAACTCCCGGGACTAGCGGGGCTATACTGCGAGCAGTACTTC. Protein sequence: CSVEELPGLAGLYCEQYF.

The table lists this clonotype with many counts. The rearrangement uses TRBV27 and TRBJ2-7; 13 bases match TRBD2. The V gene end was trimmed by 6 bases and the J gene end by 1 base; junction bases not matched to a gene: 0. Per the germline V gene, CDR1 is MNHEY and CDR2 is SMNVEV (reference sequence). This CDR3 comprises 14 residues. CDR3 DNA sequence: TGTGCCAGCAGACTAGCGGGAGGGTCCTACGAGCAGTACTTC. It yields the protein CASRLAGGSYEQYF.

This clonotype showed up many times. This rearrangement joins TRBV7-6 to TRBJ2-3; D tentatively fits TRBD1 or TRBD2 (5 bases each). CDR3 length equals 16 residues. Trimming pared 4 bases from V and 2 bases from J, leaving 16 bases between. CDR1 is SGHVS, CDR2 FNYEAQ, per germline. For the CDR3, the DNA is TGTGCCAGCAGCTCCACCGGGACCCTACCCACAGATACGCAGTATTTT. It encodes CASSSTGTLPTDTQYF. Complete variable domain (other parts from reference TRBV7-6 and TRBJ2-3): GAGVSQSPRYKVTKRGQDVALRCDPISGHVSLYWYRQALGQGPEFLTYFNYEAQQDKSGLPNDRFSAERPEGSISTLTIQRTEQRDSAMYRCASSSTGTLPTDTQYFGPGTRLTVL.

The CDR3 here is CASSQDLAISYEQYF. The CDR3 nucleotides are TGTGCCAGCAGCCAAGATCTTGCTATCTCCTACGAGCAGTACTTC. This rearrangement joins TRBV3-1 to TRBJ2-7; no reliable D call. Germline V lookup: CDR1 LGHDT, CDR2 YNNKEL (reference sequence). The CDR3 length is 15 residues. The V and J ends lost 0 bases and 0 bases respectively, with 9 bases between them.

This clonotype has ten or more counts. CDR3 sequence (DNA): TGTGCCAGCAGCCTACATCCCACAGATACGCAGTATTTT. It translates to CASSLHPTDTQYF. The genes are TRBV9 and TRBJ2-3; no definite D call. V was shortened by 4 bases and J by 2 bases, with 8 bases between the two germline ends. The length of the CDR3 is 13 residues. Germline CDR1 and CDR2: SGDLS and YYNGEE.

This clonotype was observed once. The V gene is TRBV7-7, the J gene TRBJ1-2; 8 nucleotides match TRBD1. The germline CDR1 and CDR2 sequences are SSHAT and FNYEAQ (reference sequence). The CDR3 runs to 14 residues. V gave up 11 bases and J gave up 4 bases; unmatched junction bases: 12. The CDR3 DNA reads as TGTGCCCTGAACCGACTAACAGGGGGCTATGGCTACACCTTC. Protein product: CALNRLTGGYGYTF.

This clonotype has more than one count but fewer than ten. The chain couples TRBV30 to TRBJ2-7; 10 bases match TRBD1. J gave up 4 bases and V 2 bases, and 8 bases lay outside the gene matches. CDR3 length: 15 residues. CDR1 is GTSNPN and CDR2 is SVGIG in the germline V gene (reference sequence). The CDR3 DNA reads TGTGCCTGGAGTTCCCAGACAGGGGGCCCTTACGAGCAGTACTTC. It specifies CAWSSQTGGPYEQYF.

This clonotype turned up a few times. V gene TRBV24-1 combines with J gene TRBJ2-1; possibly TRBD1 for D (6 bases). The germline CDR1 and CDR2 sequences are KGHDR and SFDVKD. V was clipped by 10 bases and J by 5 bases, with 14 bases between them. This CDR3 is built from 13 residues. CDR3 sequence (DNA): TGTGCCACTCGGGACAAGATAAACAATGAGCAGTTCTTC. This codes for CATRDKINNEQFF.

This clonotype was recorded many times. V gene TRBV7-2 combines with J gene TRBJ2-4, with D possibly matching TRBD1 (6 bases). Trimming shortened V by 5 bases and J by 7 bases, and 15 bases separated the two germline ends. This CDR3 has 14 residues. CDR1 and CDR2 (germline): SGHTA, FQGNSA. The CDR3 loop is CASSQTGKRNIQYF. CDR3 in DNA: TGTGCCAGCAGCCAAACAGGGAAGAGGAACATTCAGTACTTC.

The rearrangement uses TRBV20-1 and TRBJ2-2; TRBD2 aligns across 10 bases. Trimming took 0 bases from V and 7 from J; bases not matched to a gene: 11. This CDR3 comprises 17 residues. The germline CDR1 and CDR2 sequences are DFQATT and SNEGSKA (reference sequence). CDR3 DNA sequence: TGCAGTGCTAGAGAGGGGGGGTCTAGCGGGAGCTTCGGGGAGCTGTTTTTT. This sequence encodes CSAREGGSSGSFGELFF.

V gene TRBV20-1 combines with J gene TRBJ2-7, with D hard to call. Germline V lookup: CDR1 DFQATT, CDR2 SNEGSKA (reference sequence). The CDR3 length is 12 residues. V was shortened by 2 bases and J by 3 bases, with 8 bases between the two germline ends. The CDR3 DNA reads as TGCAGTGCTAGATTCAGGATCTACGAGCAGTACTTC. Protein: CSARFRIYEQYF.

This rearrangement joins TRBV7-3 to TRBJ2-5; D gene ambiguous. From germline, CDR1 is SGHTA and CDR2 FQGTGA. The CDR3 length is 13 residues. V was clipped by 5 bases and J by 0 bases, with 7 bases between them. The CDR3 nucleotides read TGTGCCAGCAGCCCCGTGGACCAAGAGACCCAGTACTTC. Translated: CASSPVDQETQYF.

This clonotype was counted a few times. The V gene is TRBV28, the J gene TRBJ2-7; D is ambiguous. This CDR3 comprises 15 residues. Germline assignment: CDR1 MDHEN and CDR2 SYDVKM. Trimming shortened V by 3 bases and J by 3 bases, and 15 bases separated the two germline ends. CDR3 in DNA: TGTGCCAGCAGTTTGCTTGACCAGACCGGCTACGAGCAGTACTTC. Amino acid sequence: CASSLLDQTGYEQYF.

The V and J genes are TRBV12-3 or TRBV12-4 and TRBJ1-2; 10 nucleotides agree with TRBD1. Trimming cost V 3 bases and J 6 bases; bases outside gene matches: 4. This CDR3 comprises 14 residues. CDR3 protein: CASSLGTGADGYTF. CDR3 DNA: TGTGCCAGCAGTTTGGGGACAGGGGCCGATGGCTACACCTTC.

The chain has TRBV20-1 and TRBJ2-7, with a tentative D call TRBD2 (5 bases). The CDR3 totals 13 residues. The V gene lost 3 bases and the J gene lost 2 bases, with 11 bases spanning the gap. CDR1 is DFQATT and CDR2 is SNEGSKA in the germline V gene (reference sequence). The CDR3 region is CSASRAEPYEQYF. The CDR3 DNA reads as TGCAGTGCTAGTAGAGCGGAGCCCTACGAGCAGTACTTC.